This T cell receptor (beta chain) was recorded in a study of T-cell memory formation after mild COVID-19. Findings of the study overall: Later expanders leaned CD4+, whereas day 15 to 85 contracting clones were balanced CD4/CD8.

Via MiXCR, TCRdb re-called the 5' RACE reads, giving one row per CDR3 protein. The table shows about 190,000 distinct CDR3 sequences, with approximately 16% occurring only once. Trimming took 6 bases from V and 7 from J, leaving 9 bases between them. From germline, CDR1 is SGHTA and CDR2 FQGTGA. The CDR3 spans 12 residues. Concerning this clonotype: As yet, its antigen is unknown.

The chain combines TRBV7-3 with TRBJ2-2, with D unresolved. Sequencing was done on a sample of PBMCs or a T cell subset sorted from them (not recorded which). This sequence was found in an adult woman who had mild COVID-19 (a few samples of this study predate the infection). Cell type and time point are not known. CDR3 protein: CASSLQNGELFF. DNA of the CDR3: TGTGCCAGCAGTCTTCAGAACGGGGAGCTGTTTTTT.